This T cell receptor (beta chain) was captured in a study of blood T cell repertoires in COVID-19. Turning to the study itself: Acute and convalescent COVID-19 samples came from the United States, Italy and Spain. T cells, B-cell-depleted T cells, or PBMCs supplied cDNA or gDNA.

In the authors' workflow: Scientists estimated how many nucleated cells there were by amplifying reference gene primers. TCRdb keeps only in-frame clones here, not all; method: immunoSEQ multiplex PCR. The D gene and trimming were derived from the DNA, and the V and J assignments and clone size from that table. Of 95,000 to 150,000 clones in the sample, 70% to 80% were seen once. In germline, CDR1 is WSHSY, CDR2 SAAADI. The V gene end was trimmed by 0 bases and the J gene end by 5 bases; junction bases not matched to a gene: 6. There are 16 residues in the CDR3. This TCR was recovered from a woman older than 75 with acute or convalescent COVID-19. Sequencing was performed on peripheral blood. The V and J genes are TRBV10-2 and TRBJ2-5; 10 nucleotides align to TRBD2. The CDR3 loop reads CASSESSGGARETQYF. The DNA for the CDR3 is TGCGCCAGCAGTGAGTCGAGCGGGGGGGCTCGGGAGACCCAGTACTTC.